The subject of this entry is one TCR beta chain. These data belong to a study of blood T cells in healthy people across ages. Alongside a J-beta primer mix, a sample-barcoded 5' primer served in a second PCR lasting about 7 to 12 cycles. TCRdb reprocessed the 5' RACE reads with MiXCR, giving one entry per CDR3 protein. Found here are roughly 500,000 distinct CDR3 sequences, about 25% of them singletons; the top ten hold around a sixth. Trimming took 8 bases from V and 6 from J, leaving 17 bases between them. There are 14 residues in the CDR3. Germline V gene data show CDR1 as MNHEY and CDR2 as SMNVEV (reference sequence).

The clonotype was recovered from a woman between 65 and 79 years old in good health. The chain has TRBV27 and TRBJ1-5, with D unresolved. Sequencing input: blood. The CDR3 here is CASATRETAQPQHF. The CDR3 DNA reads TGTGCCAGCGCTACCCGAGAGACGGCTCAGCCCCAGCATTTT.